This T cell receptor (beta chain) is drawn from a study of T cell responses to AZD1222 COVID-19 vaccine (dated by TCRdb to 2020 to 2023). Background for the entire study: Because spike-specific TCR depth and breadth did not differ between the two schedules, AZD1222 recipients who got a second dose at roughly 4 weeks were pooled with those who got a second dose at roughly 12 weeks. A total of 233 trial participants underwent TCR sequencing, of whom about 200 had received two doses of AZD1222 and roughly 26 had received two doses of the MenACWY control vaccine. Trial participants were enrolled by age into subgroups of 18-55, 56-69 and 70-plus years, and around 150, 28 and 57 TCR-sequenced participants, respectively, were included in these subgroups. Broader findings and caveats from the paper: Vaccine-associated CD4 TCRs spanned the whole spike protein, with dominant responses in regions 160-218 and 743-854. Conclusions about previously exposed vaccinees were limited because only six AZD1222 recipients were SARS-CoV-2 seropositive at baseline. After two AZD1222 doses, both the breadth and the depth of spike-specific TCRs were significantly higher than at day 0 and than in MenACWY recipients. Participants were mostly white British, with more females than males. The authors suggested clonal diversity may have been underestimated. The 56-69-year group was small, and its depth increase did not reach significance, likely because of low power. Reportedly, almost half of the unique spike-specific TCRs recognized epitopes lying outside the regions that are mutated in the B.1.351 and B.1.1.7 variants. No day 14 peak-response samples were available, so repertoires were characterized only after the peak T cell response.

The CDR3 runs 17 residues from the cysteine to the phenylalanine. Kept here is only the CDR3 DNA, which spans 51 bases and is read in frame from base 1. The germline V gene yields LGHNA for CDR1 and YSLEER for CDR2. V is trimmed back by 0 bases and J by 0 bases, and the junction contains 8 bases that no gene match accounts for. This clone was seen only once. Its binding antigen is unknown. No much larger clone is present one base from it, and per-base qualities are unavailable. Sample time point, as interpreted from the label and publication: baseline before first vaccination. The vaccinee samples were drawn from two UK trials, COV001 and COV002, one of which was a single-blind randomized controlled phase 2/3 trial testing AZD1222 (ChAdOx1 nCoV-19) in healthy adults. For TCRbeta chain sequencing, PBMC samples were collected from trial participants at day 0 and at day 28 after the second dose. The CDR3 regions of human TCRbeta chains were analyzed by immunosequencing. The original pipeline was this. TCRs in the repertoires were matched against a reference library of SARS-CoV-2-specific TCRs that had been generated with the MIRA antigen-specificity platform. Breadth was defined as the fraction of unique TCRs that were SARS-CoV-2-associated, and depth was defined as the fraction of total T cells that were SARS-CoV-2-associated. Using the MIRA data, each spike-specific TCR was assigned both to the spike region to which the TCR was reactive and to a CD4 or CD8 class. Log10-transformed breadth and depth values were compared by one-way ANOVA with Sidak's multiple comparisons tests. TCRdb mirrors the immuneACCESS table, restricted to in-frame sequences. Some clones are absent from its copies; in checked studies, under half trace to an unresolved V gene, and the reason for the others is unknown. V and J calls and clone size come straight from that table; D and trimming were deduced from the DNA. Here the sample has some 150,000 clones; 92% occur a single time. Under 2% of the sample is held by the ten biggest clonotypes.

The source is an adult in good health. The receptor chain draws on TRBV4-3 and TRBJ2-7, with 7 junctional bases fitting TRBD2. The sequencing here drew on peripheral blood, taken on day 0 of AZD1222 vaccination. CDR3 reads: CASSQDRPSGISYEQYF. Here is the DNA: TGCGCCAGCAGCCAAGATCGCCCTAGCGGAATCTCCTACGAGCAGTACTTC.